This TCR beta chain was captured by sequencing in a study of cytomegalovirus exposure and HLA in healthy donors. V was pared by 5 bases and J by 2 bases, with 6 bases between. The germline V gene has CDR1 SQVTM and CDR2 ANQGSEA. The CDR3 spans 11 residues. Sequencing was performed with immunoSEQ multiplex PCR; in TCRdb, only in-frame clones are kept and a portion is missing. The table records fewer than 130,000 clones, roughly 90% of them present only once. Sequenced input: PBMCs. The rearrangement joins TRBV29-1 to TRBJ2-5, with D hard to call. The sequence derives from a woman aged 25 to 39 in good health and CMV-seropositive. Here the CDR3 reads CSVLEQETQYF. The DNA of the CDR3 is TGCAGCGTTTTAGAACAAGAGACCCAGTACTTC.